Below, one T cell receptor beta chain is given with its context. Its target is unknown. The CDR3 loop spans 14 amino acids. Germline loops: CDR1 DFQATT, CDR2 SNEGSKA (reference sequence). Trimming took off 3 bases at V and 0 bases at J, with 12 bases between the two ends. These data are taken from a study of T cell responses to AZD1222 COVID-19 vaccine. The study, taken as a whole, reports: In a largely white British group with more females than males, clonal diversity was possibly underestimated. Repertoires in all cases were sampled only once the peak T cell response had passed. Elevations in Spike-specific TCR breadth and depth followed administration of two AZD1222 doses. Unmutated variant regions reportedly attract nearly half of all spike-specific TCRs.

Libraries were prepared by immunoSEQ multiplex PCR; TCRdb keeps only in-frame clonotypes and omits some of them. The sample has about 84,000 clones, roughly 85% seen once. The material sequenced was peripheral blood, taken 28 days after the second AZD1222 dose. The sequence derives from an adult who received the AZD1222 COVID-19 vaccine. This chain joins TRBV20-1 and TRBJ2-7; possibly TRBD1 or TRBD2 for D (5 bases each). The CDR3 nucleotides read TGCAGTGCTAGTCCGGGACGGGCCTCCTACGAGCAGTACTTC. Translation gives CSASPGRASYEQYF.